A selection of T cell receptor beta chains follows, all from one sample in a study of early T cells in non-severe SARS-CoV-2 infection. TCRdb called the 5' RACE reads again in MiXCR, with one record for every CDR3 protein. The profile covers about 60,000 distinct CDR3 sequences, with about 10% appearing a single time and less than 3.5% taken by the ten largest. The specimen was whole blood, collected at baseline. All receptors derive from an adult who was a healthcare worker with PCR-confirmed SARS-CoV-2 infection or an uninfected control (not recorded which). The CDR3 runs from the conserved cysteine through the conserved F or W. D genes are given only for firm matches. Size is omitted from some rows. Given values are once, few, many or a class for expanded clones.

v_gene	j_gene	abundance	d_gene	CDR3aa	CDR3nt
TRBV30	TRBJ1-2	few	.	CAWSQGINYGYTF	TGTGCCTGGAGCCAGGGCATTAACTATGGCTACACCTTC
TRBV4-3	TRBJ1-2	.	TRBD1	CASSQVGTGYYGYTF	TGCGCCAGCAGCCAAGTCGGGACAGGCTACTATGGCTACACCTTC
TRBV7-8	TRBJ2-5	many	.	CASQGERGPQETQYF	TGTGCCAGCCAGGGAGAAAGGGGCCCCCAAGAGACCCAGTACTTC
TRBV7-2	TRBJ1-5	many	TRBD1	CASSSGQARSTQHF	TGTGCCAGCAGCTCAGGACAGGCGCGATCAACCCAGCATTTT
TRBV4-3	TRBJ2-7	few	.	CASSQGTAGSYEQYF	TGCGCCAGCAGCCAAGGCACAGCCGGGTCCTACGAGCAGTACTTC
TRBV5-6	TRBJ2-5	.	.	CASSFEQETQYF	TGTGCCAGCAGCTTCGAACAAGAGACCCAGTACTTC
TRBV21-1	TRBJ2-7	few	.	CASSKEVRPRRVYEQYF	TGTGCCAGCAGCAAAGAGGTACGACCCAGAAGGGTCTACGAGCAGTACTTC
TRBV12-3/TRBV12-4	TRBJ1-2	.	.	CVSSPVRILNYGYTF	TGTGTCAGCAGCCCCGTACGAATCCTGAACTATGGCTACACCTTC
TRBV5-1	TRBJ1-1	many	.	CASRPGLFDTEAFF	TGCGCCAGCAGGCCCGGACTTTTTGACACTGAAGCTTTCTTT
TRBV30	TRBJ2-3	few	.	CAWNNVADTQYF	TGTGCCTGGAACAACGTCGCAGATACGCAGTATTTT
TRBV7-2	TRBJ2-3	few	TRBD2	CASSSSPRGGQDTQYF	TGTGCCAGCAGCTCCTCCCCGCGGGGGGGCCAAGATACGCAGTATTTT
TRBV7-2	TRBJ2-5	few	.	CASSLVRWGFRETQYF	TGTGCCAGCAGCTTAGTTCGCTGGGGTTTCAGAGAGACCCAGTACTTC
TRBV4-2	TRBJ2-3	.	TRBD2	CASSQARGGAGLDTQYF	TGTGCCAGCAGCCAAGCTCGGGGGGGGGCCGGCTTGGATACGCAGTATTTT
TRBV2	TRBJ1-1	few	.	CASGEGYTEAFF	TGTGCCAGCGGGGAAGGGTACACTGAAGCTTTCTTT
TRBV6-5	TRBJ1-1	.	.	CASSYGQGNTEAFF	TGTGCCAGCAGTTACGGGCAGGGTAACACTGAAGCTTTCTTT
TRBV11-2	TRBJ1-3	many	TRBD1	CASSSLTGETGNTIYF	TGTGCCAGCAGCTCCCTGACAGGGGAGACTGGAAACACCATATATTTT
TRBV11-2	TRBJ1-6	.	TRBD1	CASSFASGTTDRTPLHF	TGTGCCAGCAGCTTTGCCTCCGGGACCACGGACAGGACACCCCTCCACTTT
TRBV4-1	TRBJ2-3	.	.	CASSQVVLASDTQYF	TGCGCCAGCAGCCAAGTCGTCCTAGCCTCGGATACGCAGTATTTT
TRBV29-1	TRBJ2-7	few	TRBD1	CSVVPRGRGPVYEQYF	TGCAGCGTTGTGCCCAGGGGAAGGGGGCCCGTTTACGAGCAGTACTTC
TRBV20-1	TRBJ2-5	few	TRBD2	CSASPSGGSQETQYF	TGCAGTGCTAGTCCCAGCGGGGGGTCCCAAGAGACCCAGTACTTC
TRBV12-3/TRBV12-4	TRBJ2-3	.	.	CASSLSQGGSDTQYF	TGTGCCAGCAGTTTAAGCCAGGGGGGATCAGATACGCAGTATTTT
TRBV5-1	TRBJ2-4	many	.	CASSPGNIQYF	TGCGCCAGCAGCCCGGGGAACATTCAGTACTTC
TRBV6-1	TRBJ2-5	once	TRBD1	CASRTGGRETQYF	TGTGCCAGCAGGACAGGGGGCCGGGAGACCCAGTACTTC
TRBV28	TRBJ1-1	many	.	CASSPMSLRGFTEAFF	TGTGCCAGCAGTCCCATGTCCCTACGAGGGTTCACTGAAGCTTTCTTT
TRBV7-3	TRBJ2-2	many	TRBD1	CASSSTGQAQGELFF	TGTGCCAGCAGCTCCACTGGACAGGCTCAAGGGGAGCTGTTTTTT
TRBV20-1	TRBJ1-1	few	.	CSALQVNTEAFF	TGCAGTGCCCTTCAGGTTAACACTGAAGCTTTCTTT
TRBV7-9	TRBJ1-1	.	.	CASSLVLGNTEAFF	TGTGCCAGCAGCTTAGTTCTGGGGAACACTGAAGCTTTCTTT
TRBV20-1	TRBJ2-1	few	TRBD2	CSARDARRTSGGAEQFF	TGCAGTGCTAGAGATGCCCGGAGGACTAGCGGGGGGGCTGAGCAGTTCTTC
TRBV5-1	TRBJ2-5	.	.	CASSSRQKETQYF	TGCGCCAGCAGCTCGAGACAGAAAGAGACCCAGTACTTC
TRBV7-9	TRBJ1-6	many	.	CASSLAAAAHHSPLHF	TGTGCCAGCAGCTTAGCGGCCGCAGCTCATCATTCACCCCTCCACTTT
TRBV3-1	TRBJ2-4	many	TRBD2	CASRGSSSGGHGNIQYF	TGTGCCAGCAGAGGGAGTAGTAGCGGGGGGCACGGAAACATTCAGTACTTC
TRBV6-2/TRBV6-3	TRBJ1-5	many	TRBD1	CASDRGRRGNQPQHF	TGTGCCAGCGACAGGGGGCGAAGAGGCAATCAGCCCCAGCATTTT
TRBV6-5	TRBJ2-3	many	.	CASGNILGTQYF	TGTGCCAGCGGGAACATTCTCGGTACGCAGTATTTT
TRBV6-2/TRBV6-3	TRBJ1-3	many	.	CASSDRSLGSGNTIYF	TGTGCCAGCTCTGACAGATCCTTAGGCTCTGGAAACACCATATATTTT
TRBV30	TRBJ2-7	.	.	CAWGEPGGRSRREQYF	TGTGCCTGGGGAGAACCCGGGGGCCGTTCGAGGCGCGAGCAGTACTTC
TRBV7-8	TRBJ1-5	.	TRBD1	CASRLQGSNQPQHF	TGTGCCAGCAGGCTACAGGGGAGCAATCAGCCCCAGCATTTT
TRBV6-1	TRBJ1-2	.	TRBD1	CASIFADRRNYGYTF	TGTGCCAGCATCTTCGCGGACAGGAGAAACTATGGCTACACCTTC
TRBV20-1	TRBJ1-2	.	.	CSAADSSYGYTF	TGCAGTGCCGCGGACAGCAGCTATGGCTACACCTTC
TRBV19	TRBJ1-2	few	.	CASTAGGTNYGYTF	TGTGCCAGTACGGCGGGGGGTACGAACTATGGCTACACCTTC
TRBV20-1	TRBJ2-3	.	.	CSARPDTQYF	TGCAGTGCTAGACCAGATACGCAGTATTTT
TRBV5-1	TRBJ2-5	few	.	CASSLGGRRGQETQYF	TGCGCCAGCAGCTTGGGCGGCAGGAGGGGGCAAGAGACCCAGTACTTC
TRBV11-2	TRBJ2-3	few	TRBD2	CASSTSGGSGDTQYF	TGTGCCAGCAGCACTAGCGGGGGTAGTGGGGATACGCAGTATTTT
TRBV12-3/TRBV12-4	TRBJ1-3	many	.	CASTGPLLSGNTIYF	TGTGCCAGCACCGGACCTCTCCTTTCTGGAAACACCATATATTTT
TRBV6-6	TRBJ2-3	.	.	CASSLGLLSAGHTQYF	TGTGCCAGCAGTTTGGGGTTGTTGAGTGCGGGGCATACGCAGTATTTT